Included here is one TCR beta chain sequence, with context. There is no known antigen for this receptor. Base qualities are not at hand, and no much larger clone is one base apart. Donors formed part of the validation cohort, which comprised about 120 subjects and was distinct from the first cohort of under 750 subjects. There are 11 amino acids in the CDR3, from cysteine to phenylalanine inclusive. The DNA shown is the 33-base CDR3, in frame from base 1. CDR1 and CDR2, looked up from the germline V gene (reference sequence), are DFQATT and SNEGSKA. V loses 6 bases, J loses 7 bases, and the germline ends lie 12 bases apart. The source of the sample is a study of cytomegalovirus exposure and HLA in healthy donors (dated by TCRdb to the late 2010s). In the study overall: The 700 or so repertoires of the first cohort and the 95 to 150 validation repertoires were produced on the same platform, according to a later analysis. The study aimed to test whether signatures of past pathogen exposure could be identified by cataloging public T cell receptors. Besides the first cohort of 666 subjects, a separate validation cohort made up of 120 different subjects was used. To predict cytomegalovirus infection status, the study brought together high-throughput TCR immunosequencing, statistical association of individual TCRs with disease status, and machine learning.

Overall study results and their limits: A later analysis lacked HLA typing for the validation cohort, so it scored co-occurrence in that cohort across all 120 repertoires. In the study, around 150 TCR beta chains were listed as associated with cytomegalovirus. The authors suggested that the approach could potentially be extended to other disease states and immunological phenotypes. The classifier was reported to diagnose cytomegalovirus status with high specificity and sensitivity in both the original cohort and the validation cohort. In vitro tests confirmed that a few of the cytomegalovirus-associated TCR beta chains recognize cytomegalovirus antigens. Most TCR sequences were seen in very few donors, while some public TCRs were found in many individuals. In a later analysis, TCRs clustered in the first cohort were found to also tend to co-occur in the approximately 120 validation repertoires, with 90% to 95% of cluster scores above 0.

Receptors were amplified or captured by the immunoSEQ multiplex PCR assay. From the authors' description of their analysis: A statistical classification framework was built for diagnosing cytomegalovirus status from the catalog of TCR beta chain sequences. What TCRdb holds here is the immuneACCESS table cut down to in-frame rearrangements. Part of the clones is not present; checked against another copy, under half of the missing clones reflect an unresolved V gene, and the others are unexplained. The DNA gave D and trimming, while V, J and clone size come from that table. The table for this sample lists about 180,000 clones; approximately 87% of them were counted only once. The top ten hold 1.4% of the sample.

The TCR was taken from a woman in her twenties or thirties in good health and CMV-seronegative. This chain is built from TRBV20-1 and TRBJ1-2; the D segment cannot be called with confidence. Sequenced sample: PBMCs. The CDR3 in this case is CSAHERRGYTF. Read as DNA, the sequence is TGCAGTGCCCACGAGCGGCGTGGCTACACCTTC.